A single count supports the clone carrying this T cell receptor (beta chain). Sample time point: newly diagnosed GD, antithyroid drugs for less than 3 months. The TCR library used RNA extracted from PBMCs. The sample originates from a study of regulatory T cells in long-lasting Graves disease. Both iRepertoire HTBI primers and Arm-PCR of CDR3 regions were used to build the TCR beta libraries. One entry per CDR3 protein results from TCRdb running MiXCR on the multiplex PCR reads. The sample shows over 450,000 distinct CDR3 sequences, about 11% of them seen only once. The CDR3 covers 14 residues. Trimming cost V 6 bases and J 7 bases; bases outside gene matches: 9. The same data also went into a second study, on T cells in Graves' hyperthyroidism and ophthalmopathy.

The chain joins TRBV12-3 or TRBV12-4 to TRBJ1-2; the match to TRBD1 covers 9 bases. This sequence was found in a woman in her twenties or thirties with Graves disease. The material sequenced was peripheral blood mononuclear cells (PBMCs), taken at new diagnosis, from a patient treated with antithyroid drugs. In nucleotides, the CDR3 is TGTGCCAGCAGCTTGGGGACAGGGAGAGCTGGCTACACCTTC. Translated, it gives CASSLGTGRAGYTF.